These 5 T cell receptor beta chains share one sample of origin, sequenced in a study of blood T cell repertoires in COVID-19 (dated by TCRdb to the early 2020s). The library relied on the immunoSEQ multiplex PCR assay. Not all clones reach the TCRdb copy of this immuneACCESS table, which keeps in-frame sequences only. Checked studies attribute under half of the gap to unresolved V genes and leave the rest unexplained. The sample table holds more than 200,000 clones, of which about 88% were seen once. 2.7% of the sample belongs to the ten largest clones. Sequenced: peripheral blood. The receptors stem from a woman aged 55-69 years with acute or convalescent COVID-19.

The V gene is TRBV19, the J gene TRBJ1-5; 7 positions match TRBD1. This CDR3 spans 14 amino acids. The V and J ends lost 7 bases and 3 bases, in that order; junction bases with no gene match: 6. Germline V gene data show CDR1 as LNHDA and CDR2 as SQIVND (reference sequence). In nucleotides, the CDR3 is TGTGCCAGTACCGGGGGACAGAACAATCAGCCCCAGCATTTT. This sequence encodes CASTGGQNNQPQHF.

CDR3 protein: CASRPSGGSYNSPLHF. DNA of the CDR3: TGTGCCAGCAGGCCTTCAGGGGGGTCCTATAATTCACCCCTCCACTTT. This chain uses TRBV27 with TRBJ1-6, with TRBD1 matching over 7 bases. The CDR3 is 16 amino acids. Germline CDR1 reads MNHEY; CDR2 reads SMNVEV (reference sequence). V lost 6 bases to trimming and J lost 1 base; unmatched junction nucleotides: 6.

In its sample, this clone was seen once. This chain connects TRBV28 to TRBJ2-7; 7 positions agree with TRBD1. The CDR3 has 12 amino acids. Looked up from germline, CDR1 is MDHEN and CDR2 is SYDVKM. Unmatched junction bases numbered 7, after V lost 5 bases and J lost 9 bases. The CDR3: CASSRGQVRQYF. The CDR3 region has the DNA TGTGCCAGCAGTCGCGGACAGGTTCGGCAGTACTTC.

This clone was seen only once. The V call is TRBV4-1, the J call TRBJ1-3; D perhaps matches TRBD1 (5 bases). V dropped 5 bases and J dropped 0 bases, with 11 bases sitting between them. CDR3 size: 15 residues. Per the germline V gene, CDR1 is MGHRA and CDR2 is YSYEKL. CDR3 region: CASSTDRYSGNTIYF. CDR3 nucleotides: TGCGCCAGCAGCACCGACAGATACTCTGGAAACACCATATATTTT.

V and J are TRBV18 and TRBJ2-7; 7 bases line up with TRBD1. V gave up 1 base and J gave up 6 bases; unmatched junction bases: 6. Looked up from germline, CDR1 is KGHSH and CDR2 is LQKENI. The CDR3 is 14 amino acids. CDR3 coding DNA: TGTGCCAGCTCACCACTGACAGGGAAGGGCGAGCAGTACTTC. Amino acids: CASSPLTGKGEQYF.